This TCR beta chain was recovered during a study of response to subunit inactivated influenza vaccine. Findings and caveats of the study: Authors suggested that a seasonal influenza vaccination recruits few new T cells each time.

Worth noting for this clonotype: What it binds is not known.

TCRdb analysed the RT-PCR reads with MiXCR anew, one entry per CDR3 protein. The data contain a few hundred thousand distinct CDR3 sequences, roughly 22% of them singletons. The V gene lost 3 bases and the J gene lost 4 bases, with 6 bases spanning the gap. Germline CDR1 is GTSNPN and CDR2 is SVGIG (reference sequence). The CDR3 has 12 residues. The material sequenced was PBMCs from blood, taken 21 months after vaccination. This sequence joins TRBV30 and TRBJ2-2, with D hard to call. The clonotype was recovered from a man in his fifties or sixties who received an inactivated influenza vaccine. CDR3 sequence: CAWRGITGELFF. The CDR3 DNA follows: TGTGCCTGGAGGGGAATCACCGGGGAGCTGTTTTTT.